The 28 T cell receptor beta chains presented below share a single source sample, sequenced in a study of T cells in women clearing cervical HPV infection. The data were produced by immunoSEQ multiplex PCR, yet TCRdb's version contains in-frame clones alone and is incomplete. The specimen's table records roughly 48,000 clones. The specimen was blood buffy coat. Receptor source: a woman aged 18-70 years with a cervical HPV16 infection that either progressed to CIN3+ or cleared (not recorded which).

Partial CDR3 DNA: TGCAGTGGAGCGGCCCGTAACTATGGC. Its translation: CSGAARNYG. The CDR3 reads in full as CSGAARNYGYTF. The chain has TRBV20-1 and TRBJ1-2; D call uncertain. The sequence runs out 3 residues before the end of the CDR3; the remainder is reconstructed from the germline J gene. V gave up 7 bases and J gave up 1 base, with 10 bases separating them. Germline assignment: CDR1 DFQATT and CDR2 SNEGSKA (reference sequence). The CDR3 spans 12 residues.

On this clone: The read terminates 3 residues before the CDR3 end, so the remaining end is supplied by the germline J gene. This chain uses TRBV19 with TRBJ2-1, with D unclear. V lost 3 bases and J 5 bases, leaving 14 bases between the germline ends. The germline CDR1 and CDR2 sequences are LNHDA and SQIVND (reference sequence). This CDR3 has 15 residues. CDR3 sequence reads: CASSIYSTRHNEQFF. The CDR3 DNA, read in part, is TGTGCCAGTAGTATCTACTCAACTCGTCACAATGAG.

The covered CDR3 bases are TGTGCTAGTGGTTTTAGGGCAGGGGTCGGTGAG. Amino acids: CASGFRAGVGE. The whole CDR3 protein is CASGFRAGVGEQFF. The genes are TRBV12-5 and TRBJ2-1; D possibly corresponds to TRBD1 (6 bases). Coverage ceases 3 residues before the CDR3 finishes, and the germline J gene fills in the end. The ends were cut back, 3 bases at V and 9 bases at J, with 15 bases in the middle. Germline-derived CDR1 and CDR2 are LGHNT and FRNRAP. The CDR3 spans 14 residues. Based on the CDR3 plus reference TRBV12-5 and TRBJ2-1, the full variable domain is DARVTQTPRHKVTEMGQEVTMRCQPILGHNTVFWYRQTMMQGLELLAYFRNRAPLDDSGMPKDRFSAEMPDATLATLKIQPSEPRDSAVYFCASGFRAGVGEQFFGPGTRLTVL.

As concerns this clone: The missing CDR3 end, 3 residues past where the read stops, is filled in from the germline J gene. This chain uses TRBV2 with TRBJ2-1; TRBD2 matches at 8 bases. Germline V gene sequence: CDR1 SNHLY, CDR2 FYNNEI. The CDR3 is made up of 15 amino acids. Unmatched junction bases numbered 11, after V lost 6 bases and J lost 7 bases. Partial CDR3 DNA: TGTGCCAGCAGCCCGACGGGGGGGCCTTCGAATGAG. The encoded protein is CASSPTGGPSNE. The CDR3 in full is CASSPTGGPSNEQFF.

On this clone itself: The CDR3 end lies 3 residues beyond the end of the read and is filled in from the germline J gene. V gene TRBV7-2 combines with J gene TRBJ2-7; D might be TRBD1 (6 bases). CDR3 length: 14 residues. The V end was cut by 7 bases, the J end by 5 bases, with 18 bases between. Germline CDR1 and CDR2: SGHTA and FQGNSA. The part of the CDR3 DNA that was read is TGTGCCAGCAACCGCTATCCCGACAGGCACGAG. Translation: CASNRYPDRHE. The CDR3 in full is CASNRYPDRHEQYF.

As concerns this clone: Sequencing ends 3 residues short of the CDR3 end; the germline J gene provides the rest. The rearrangement links TRBV19 to TRBJ1-2, with no clear D. This CDR3 is 14 amino acids long. CDR1 LNHDA and CDR2 SQIVND come from the germline V gene (reference sequence). The part of the CDR3 DNA that was read is TGTGCCAGTAGTATTACCCTGGCGGGTGGCGGC. It translates to CASSITLAGGG. The CDR3, in full, reads CASSITLAGGGYTF.

As for this clone: The read halts 3 residues ahead of the CDR3 end, with the missing end drawn from the germline J gene. V gene TRBV20-1 combines with J gene TRBJ1-5, with D hard to call. Trimming removed 3 bases at V and 1 base at J, with 10 bases between. CDR1 is DFQATT and CDR2 is SNEGSKA in the germline V gene (reference sequence). This CDR3 has 14 residues. CDR3 DNA (partial): TGCAGTGCTAGCCCAGGTGGGAGCAATCAGCCC. It yields the protein CSASPGGSNQP. The full CDR3 protein is CSASPGGSNQPQHF.

As concerns this clone: The read falls 3 residues short of the CDR3 end, and the missing part is taken from the germline J gene. The gene calls are TRBV2 and TRBJ1-2; 9 bases are shared with TRBD1. The CDR3 consists of 14 residues. The germline V gene has CDR1 SNHLY and CDR2 FYNNEI. The V and J ends lost 3 bases and 5 bases, in that order; junction bases with no gene match: 4. Partial CDR3 DNA: TGTGCCAGCAGTGAGACAGGGGGACCTTATGGC. Amino acids: CASSETGGPYG. The CDR3, in full, reads CASSETGGPYGYTF.

Turning to this clone: The CDR3 end falls 3 residues outside the read, so it is completed with the germline J gene. The sample holds other DNA sequences that translate to the same CDR3. This chain links TRBV11-2 with TRBJ2-3, with a possible D match to TRBD2 (6 bases). Trimming left V 3 bases short and J 3 bases short, with 7 bases between. Per the germline V gene, CDR1 is SGHAT and CDR2 is FQNNGV. This CDR3 is built from 13 residues. CDR3: CASSFSGTDTQYF. CDR3 bases read: TGTGCCAGCAGCTTCAGCGGGACAGATACG.

Details on this clone: The CDR3 end lies 3 residues beyond the end of the read and is filled in from the germline J gene. The V and J genes are TRBV20-1 and TRBJ2-7; 10 bases align to TRBD1. The V gene's germline CDR1 is DFQATT and CDR2 SNEGSKA (reference sequence). This CDR3 is built from 14 residues. Trimming at V came to 6 bases and at J to 5 bases, leaving 10 bases not matched to a gene. The sequenced part of the CDR3 DNA is TGCAGTGCAAATAAGGGACAGGGGTGGCACGAG. Translated, it gives CSANKGQGWHE. The whole CDR3 is CSANKGQGWHEQYF.

About this clone itself: Sequencing ends 3 residues short of the CDR3 end; the germline J gene provides the rest. V is TRBV20-1 and J is TRBJ1-5; 10 bases agree with TRBD1. Germline CDR1 DFQATT, CDR2 SNEGSKA (reference sequence). CDR3 length equals 14 residues. V lost 6 bases and J lost 6; bases outside the gene matches: 8. The sequenced CDR3 bases are TGCAGTGCCCGGACAGGGGGTTTGGTTCAGCCC. It codes for CSARTGGLVQP. The full CDR3 reads CSARTGGLVQPQHF.

Details on this clone: The read ends 3 residues early relative to the CDR3; the germline J gene fills the gap. The chain is built from TRBV5-1 and TRBJ2-1; 8 bases are shared with TRBD2. Germline CDR1 reads SGHRS; CDR2 reads YFSETQ. V gave up 5 bases and J gave up 6 bases; unmatched junction bases: 7. CDR3 length: 14 residues. The CDR3 region is CASSYGLASNEQFF. The CDR3 bases that were read are TGCGCCAGCAGTTACGGACTAGCTAGCAATGAG.

A remark on this clone: The read ends 3 residues early relative to the CDR3; the germline J gene fills the gap. The rearrangement uses TRBV28 and TRBJ1-5; TRBD1 matches at 8 bases. Germline CDR1 reads MDHEN; CDR2 reads SYDVKM. The V segment lost 3 bases and the J segment 9 bases; nucleotides outside the gene matches: 7. There are 14 residues in the CDR3. The CDR3 here is CASSFGRGLLPQHF. CDR3 DNA, as far as it was read: TGTGCCAGCAGTTTCGGCAGGGGGCTATTGCCC. The full variable domain, with the rest looked up from reference TRBV28 and TRBJ1-5, is DVKVTQSSRYLVKRTGEKVFLECVQDMDHENMFWYRQDPGLGLRLIYFSYDVKMKEKGDIPEGYSVSREKKERFSLILESASTNQTSMYLCASSFGRGLLPQHFGDGTRLSIL.

This clone is labeled medium-sized based on frequency. The read finishes 3 residues shy of the CDR3 end, and the germline J gene is used to complete it. This sequence joins TRBV29-1 and TRBJ2-3; weak D call: TRBD2 (5 bases). The CDR3 spans 15 residues. V was trimmed by 4 bases and J by 0 bases, leaving 14 bases between them. Germline CDR1 is SQVTM and CDR2 is ANQGSEA. CDR3 DNA, as far as it was read: TGCAGCGTTGTCCTAGCAGCCACTAGCACAGATACG. This encodes CSVVLAATSTDT. From start to end, the CDR3 is CSVVLAATSTDTQYF.

Of note for this clone: The read ends 3 residues shy of where the CDR3 ends; the end is completed using the germline J gene. This chain joins TRBV29-1 and TRBJ1-1; unclear D gene. CDR3 length: 14 amino acids. The V end lost 6 bases, the J end lost 3 bases, and 17 bases lay between the germline ends. Germline CDR1 and CDR2: SQVTM and ANQGSEA. This CDR3 reads CSVAPNLPDTEAFF. The DNA read from the CDR3 is TGCAGCGTAGCACCCAACCTCCCGGACACTGAA.

In the case of this clone: The read ends 3 residues shy of where the CDR3 ends; the end is completed using the germline J gene. The genes are TRBV7-7 and TRBJ2-1, with TRBD1 identical over 9 bases. CDR1 is SSHAT and CDR2 is FNYEAQ in the germline V gene (reference sequence). J was trimmed by 0 bases and V by 3 bases; bases with no gene match: 0. The CDR3 is made up of 15 amino acids. Here the CDR3 reads CASSLGQGSYNEQFF. Partial CDR3 DNA: TGTGCCAGCAGCTTGGGACAGGGCTCCTACAATGAG. The variable domain in full, with the rest retrieved from reference TRBV7-7 and TRBJ2-1, is GAGVSQSPRYKVTKRGQDVTLRCDPISSHATLYWYQQALGQGPEFLTYFNYEAQPDKSGLPSDRFSAERPEGSISTLTIQRTEQRDSAMYRCASSLGQGSYNEQFFGPGTRLTVL.

In regard to this clone: The CDR3 extends 3 residues past the end of the read, so its final part is completed from the germline J gene. This rearrangement joins TRBV5-1 to TRBJ2-2, with 8 bases lining up with TRBD1. The germline CDR1 and CDR2 sequences are SGHRS and YFSETQ. V shed 0 bases, J shed 4 bases, and the junction held 2 bases outside the gene matches. The CDR3 is made up of 15 amino acids. CDR3 DNA, as far as it was read: TGCGCCAGCAGCTTGGCTGACAGGGGCACCGGGGAG. Translation: CASSLADRGTGE. The CDR3 as a whole reads CASSLADRGTGELFF.

Points on this clone: The read falls 3 residues short of the CDR3 end, and the missing part is taken from the germline J gene. The chain recombines TRBV11-3 with TRBJ1-1; no clear D gene. The CDR3 covers 13 residues. V lost 2 bases and J lost 1, with 5 bases in between. Germline CDR1 reads SGHNT; CDR2 reads YENEEA. CDR3 sequence: CASSLKGNTEAFF. The sequenced part of the CDR3 DNA is TGTGCCAGCAGCTTAAAAGGGAACACTGAA.

Concerning this clone itself: The read halts 3 residues ahead of the CDR3 end, with the missing end drawn from the germline J gene. V gene TRBV12-5 combines with J gene TRBJ2-5, with 13 bases aligning to TRBD2. The CDR3 totals 15 residues. Germline CDR1 LGHNT, CDR2 FRNRAP. The trim removed 4 bases at V and 6 bases at J, leaving 5 bases unmatched. CDR3 in amino acids: CASGSGTSGEKTQYF. CDR3 DNA (partial): TGTGCTAGTGGTTCCGGGACTAGCGGGGAGAAGACC.

A remark on this clone: The junction departs from the called germline gene at one end, perhaps through a read error. The CDR3 end is not reached by the read, which stops 3 residues before it; the germline J gene fills it in. The chain combines TRBV4-2 with TRBJ2-7; unclear D gene. Germline CDR1 is LGHNA and CDR2 is YNFKEQ. The CDR3 runs to 16 residues. The CDR3: CASSQDLDSETYEQYF. The covered CDR3 bases are TGCGCCAGCAGCCAAGATCTCGACTCGGAGACCTACGAG.

With regard to this clone: The read terminates 3 residues ahead of where the CDR3 ends, so the germline J gene completes it. The chain carries TRBV7-6 and TRBJ2-2; D gene unclear. Trimming took off 1 base at V and 3 bases at J, with 6 bases between the two ends. The germline V gene encodes CDR1 SGHVS and CDR2 FNYEAQ. CDR3 length: 14 residues. CDR3 amino acids: CASSLDLYTGELFF. The part of the CDR3 DNA that was read is TGTGCCAGCAGCTTAGATTTATACACCGGGGAG.

In regard to this clone: Sequencing ends 3 residues short of the CDR3 end; the germline J gene provides the rest. This chain links TRBV5-1 with TRBJ2-7, with D possibly TRBD1 on 5 matching bases. Between the trimmed V and J ends, which lost 5 bases and 6 bases, there was a span of 18 bases. The CDR3 is made up of 14 amino acids. Germline CDR1 and CDR2: SGHRS and YFSETQ. The part of the CDR3 DNA that was read is TGCGCCAGCAGTCAGAACTCAGGGATTGGCGAG. It specifies CASSQNSGIGE. The whole CDR3 protein reads CASSQNSGIGEQYF.

To note about this clone: The sequenced fragment ends 3 residues before the CDR3 boundary, so the rest is inferred from the germline J gene. The chain uses TRBV11-2 and TRBJ2-2; a possible D gene is TRBD1 (5 bases). CDR3 length equals 15 residues. CDR1 and CDR2 (germline): SGHAT, FQNNGV. V was pared by 2 bases and J by 4 bases, with 11 bases between. CDR3 region: CASSLNRIGTGELFF. The CDR3 bases that were read are TGTGCCAGCAGCTTAAACAGGATCGGCACCGGGGAG.

In regard to this clone: The CDR3 end is not reached by the read, which stops 3 residues before it; the germline J gene fills it in. The chain carries TRBV20-1 and TRBJ2-7, with TRBD1 identical over 8 bases. Germline V gives CDR1 DFQATT, CDR2 SNEGSKA (reference sequence). V shed 2 bases and J 5 bases; nucleotides not matched to a gene: 8. This CDR3 is built from 14 residues. The part of the CDR3 DNA that was read is TGCAGTGCTAGACGACCAGGGGGCATCGACGAG. Residues: CSARRPGGIDE. The whole CDR3 sequence reads CSARRPGGIDEQYF.

The CDR3 bases that were read are TGCAGTGCTAGACCCGACAGGTCCGAG. Translation gives CSARPDRSE. In full, the CDR3 is CSARPDRSEQYF. This chain joins TRBV20-1 and TRBJ2-7, with D tentatively TRBD1 (6 bases). The CDR3 end is not reached by the read, which stops 3 residues before it; the germline J gene fills it in. The CDR3 totals 12 residues. V was cut by 2 bases and J by 6 bases, with 11 bases left in between. Germline V CDR1 and CDR2: DFQATT, SNEGSKA (reference sequence).

This CDR3 is CAWSGKDRGPGGNQPQHF. The part of the CDR3 DNA that was read is TGTGCCTGGAGCGGAAAGGACAGGGGGCCGGGAGGCAATCAGCCC. The chain is built from TRBV30 and TRBJ1-5; 11 bases fit TRBD1. The read is 3 residues too short to cover the CDR3 end, so that end is filled in from the germline J gene. V was clipped by 3 bases and J by 2 bases; unmatched bases: 12. In germline, CDR1 is GTSNPN, CDR2 SVGIG (reference sequence). The CDR3 sequence is 18 residues long.

About this clone itself: The read terminates 3 residues ahead of where the CDR3 ends, so the germline J gene completes it. The genes are TRBV20-1 and TRBJ1-4; D remains ambiguous. V lost 6 bases and J 5 bases, leaving 25 bases between the germline ends. CDR1 and CDR2 from the germline V gene are DFQATT and SNEGSKA (reference sequence). This CDR3 is 17 amino acids long. The sequenced CDR3 bases are TGCAGTGCCAGAACGCATGGAGGCGGAGCGGGCAATGAAAAA. As protein: CSARTHGGGAGNEK. The full CDR3 protein is CSARTHGGGAGNEKLFF.

Concerning this clone: The read is 3 residues too short to cover the CDR3 end, so that end is filled in from the germline J gene. The rearrangement joins TRBV20-1 to TRBJ2-3; 12 positions agree with TRBD2. V lost 5 bases to trimming and J lost 4 bases; unmatched junction nucleotides: 16. The CDR3 has 18 amino acids. CDR1 is DFQATT and CDR2 is SNEGSKA in the germline V gene (reference sequence). The DNA read from the CDR3 is TGCAGTGCTCCCATAGGACAGGGGTGGACTAGCGGGGCAGATACG. It codes for CSAPIGQGWTSGADT. The entire CDR3 is CSAPIGQGWTSGADTQYF.